The 10 T cell receptor beta chains presented below share a single source sample, sequenced in a study of T cell responses to AZD1222 COVID-19 vaccine. Method: immunoSEQ multiplex PCR; TCRdb's copy keeps in-frame clones and lacks some. The sample includes more than 140,000 clones, 93% seen only once; the top ten take less than 1%. Sequenced here: peripheral blood, sampled on day 0 of MenACWY control vaccination. The receptors were sampled from an adult in good health.

The chain links TRBV3-1 (or the pseudogene TRBV3-2) to TRBJ1-2, with D hard to call. The germline CDR1 and CDR2 sequences are LGHDT and YNNKEL (reference sequence). The length of the CDR3 is 12 residues. V was trimmed by 7 bases and J by 6 bases, leaving 12 bases between them. The CDR3: CASTPQPNGYTF. The CDR3 region has the DNA TGTGCCAGCACCCCTCAGCCAAATGGCTACACCTTC.

The chain recombines TRBV7-9 with TRBJ2-7; D unclear. CDR3 length equals 15 residues. Germline V gives CDR1 SEHNR, CDR2 FQNEAQ (reference sequence). V gave up 1 base and J gave up 3 bases, with 13 bases separating them. The CDR3 is CASSLGARDFYEQYF. CDR3 DNA sequence: TGTGCCAGCAGCTTAGGGGCGCGTGATTTCTACGAGCAGTACTTC.

The CDR3 DNA reads as TGTGCCAGTAGTATTCCTCGGGGCTCTGGAAACACCATATATTTT. Translated, it gives CASSIPRGSGNTIYF. The V gene is TRBV19, the J gene TRBJ1-3, with D unclear. Germline V gene sequence: CDR1 LNHDA, CDR2 SQIVND (reference sequence). This CDR3 is 15 amino acids long. Between the trimmed V and J ends, which lost 3 bases and 0 bases, there was a span of 9 bases.

The chain is built from TRBV4-3 and TRBJ1-2; 7 nucleotides line up with TRBD1. Germline CDR1 reads LGHNA; CDR2 reads YSLEER. This CDR3 contains 14 residues. The J segment lost 5 bases and the V segment lost 4 bases, leaving 7 bases of the junction unmatched. This CDR3 is CASSLGDRVYGYTF. The CDR3 DNA reads TGCGCCAGCAGCCTAGGAGACAGGGTTTATGGCTACACCTTC.

CDR3 protein: CASSLTGVGSYNEQFF. The CDR3 coding sequence is TGCGCCAGCAGCCTGACAGGGGTAGGTTCCTACAATGAGCAGTTCTTC. The gene calls are TRBV5-1 and TRBJ2-1; the match to TRBD1 covers 8 bases. Germline V gene sequence: CDR1 SGHRS, CDR2 YFSETQ. There are 16 residues in the CDR3. V lost 4 bases, J lost 1 base, and 7 bases stayed unmatched. Full variable domain (rest looked up from reference TRBV5-1 and TRBJ2-1): KAGVTQTPRYLIKTRGQQVTLSCSPISGHRSVSWYQQTPGQGLQFLFEYFSETQRNKGNFPGRFSGRQFSNSRSEMNVSTLELGDSALYLCASSLTGVGSYNEQFFGPGTRLTVL.

This clone was seen once. The chain links TRBV5-1 to TRBJ1-6; 7 bases map to TRBD1. The germline V gene encodes CDR1 SGHRS and CDR2 YFSETQ. The CDR3 length is 14 residues. V shed 0 bases and J 7 bases; nucleotides not matched to a gene: 1. The DNA for the CDR3 is TGCGCCAGCAGCTTGGGACAGGGAAATTCACCCCTCCACTTT. Amino acid sequence: CASSLGQGNSPLHF.

The chain is built from TRBV7-6 and TRBJ1-3; D not certain. The CDR3 has 17 residues. Trimming shortened V by 2 bases and J by 0 bases, and 14 bases separated the two germline ends. Germline V gene sequence: CDR1 SGHVS, CDR2 FNYEAQ. The CDR3 reads CASSLPRPGNSGNTIYF. Written as DNA, the CDR3 is TGTGCCAGCAGCTTACCGCGACCAGGAAACTCTGGAAACACCATATATTTT.

The genes are TRBV9 and TRBJ2-7, with D maybe TRBD1 (7 bases). The CDR3 contains 14 residues. In germline, CDR1 is SGDLS, CDR2 YYNGEE. With 3 bases removed from V and 4 bases from J, the gap between germline ends came to 14 bases. CDR3 sequence (DNA): TGTGCCAGCAGCGAGGGGCCAGGGGGGTACGAGCAGTACTTC. This codes for CASSEGPGGYEQYF.

V usage is TRBV2 and J usage is TRBJ2-7, with 11 bases fitting TRBD2. The CDR3 has 15 amino acids. Germline values: CDR1 SNHLY, CDR2 FYNNEI. V shed 7 bases and J 3 bases; nucleotides not matched to a gene: 8. This chain's CDR3 is CASNLAGGWDYEQYF. CDR3 DNA: TGTGCCAGCAACCTAGCGGGGGGTTGGGACTACGAGCAGTACTTC.

The rearrangement links TRBV5-4 to TRBJ1-4; D uncertain. This CDR3 is built from 14 residues. Germline values: CDR1 SGHNT, CDR2 YYREEE (reference sequence). V was cut by 4 bases and J by 7 bases, with 14 bases left in between. The CDR3 DNA follows: TGTGCCAGCAGCCCCAGAGAGTCAGCTGAAAAACTGTTTTTT. Translated: CASSPRESAEKLFF.